Below, 8 T cell receptor beta chains from the same sample are listed, as sequenced in a study of shared clonotypes between healthy human individuals. TCRdb's table, derived via immunoSEQ multiplex PCR, lists solely in-frame clones and lacks some. The table has 2 million to 2.5 million clones, 85% to 95% seen once; the top ten hold around 0.35%. The sample taken for sequencing was naive CD4+ T cells from PBMCs. Subset specified: CD45RA+ positively selected. The receptors were gathered from a man between 18 and 35 years old in good health. Some clones in this sample may be carry-over from other donors' samples.

This clone was recorded a few times. This chain connects TRBV28 to TRBJ1-2; D is perhaps TRBD1 (5 bases). In germline, CDR1 is MDHEN, CDR2 SYDVKM. Trimming removed 11 bases from V and 2 bases from J, with 12 bases in between. The CDR3 is 12 amino acids. CDR3 in amino acids: CAGGGRNYGYTF. The CDR3 DNA follows: TGTGCCGGCGGGGGACGGAACTATGGCTACACCTTC.

This clone has a single count. This specimen includes other DNA sequences encoding the same CDR3. The chain has TRBV9 and TRBJ2-5; D not resolved. From germline, CDR1 is SGDLS and CDR2 YYNGEE. V lost 0 bases, J lost 1 base, and 7 bases lay in between. The CDR3 sequence is 14 residues long. CDR3 coding DNA: TGTGCCAGCAGCGTAGGACGAGGCCAAGAGACCCAGTACTTC. Its protein product is CASSVGRGQETQYF.

The chain carries TRBV6-1 and TRBJ2-6, with D possibly matching TRBD1 (5 bases). The CDR3 has 14 amino acids. V was clipped by 3 bases and J by 11 bases, with 14 bases between them. Germline V CDR1 and CDR2: MNHNS, SASEGT. CDR3 in DNA: TGTGCCAGCAGTGATGCTGGACAACCGCACGTCCTGACTTTC. Its protein product is CASSDAGQPHVLTF.

Note on this clone: In the same sample, other DNA sequences code for this CDR3. The chain links TRBV5-8 to TRBJ2-1; 12 bases agree with TRBD2. CDR1 is SGHTS, CDR2 YDEGEE, per germline. The length of the CDR3 is 15 residues. After removal of 4 bases from V and 2 bases from J, the junction contained 1 base not matched to a gene. This CDR3 is CASSRTSGTYNEQFF. CDR3 DNA: TGTGCCAGCAGCCGGACTAGCGGGACCTACAATGAGCAGTTCTTC. Full variable domain (missing parts from reference TRBV5-8 and TRBJ2-1): EAGVTQSPTHLIKTRGQQATLRCSPISGHTSVYWYQQALGLGLQFLLWYDEGEERNRGNFPPRFSGRQFPNYSSELNVNALELEDSALYLCASSRTSGTYNEQFFGPGTRLTVL.

The V gene is TRBV7-9, the J gene TRBJ2-7; 9 nucleotides align to TRBD2. The CDR3 is 18 amino acids. Looked up from germline, CDR1 is SEHNR and CDR2 is FQNEAQ (reference sequence). Germline trimming cut 7 bases from V and 5 bases from J; bases unmatched to any gene: 21. The CDR3 protein is CASTSRGGVTSGPHEQYF. The CDR3 DNA sequence: TGTGCCAGCACCAGCCGGGGTGGGGTAACTAGCGGGCCGCACGAGCAGTACTTC.

This clone has a single count. The genes are TRBV18 and TRBJ1-2, with D possibly TRBD1 on 5 matching bases. Trimming took 4 bases from V and 3 from J, leaving 18 bases between them. The CDR3 is 16 residues long. Germline values: CDR1 KGHSH, CDR2 LQKENI. The CDR3 DNA sequence: TGTGCCAGCTCACAAGGGACGCCCCGGGCGGACTATGGCTACACCTTC. It specifies CASSQGTPRADYGYTF.

The chain carries TRBV10-3 and TRBJ2-3; D is unclear. The CDR3 runs 14 residues. The V end was cut by 2 bases, the J end by 2 bases, with 8 bases between. In germline, CDR1 is ENHRY, CDR2 SYGVKD. This CDR3 reads CAISEILPTDTQYF. CDR3 DNA: TGTGCCATCAGTGAGATCCTACCCACAGATACGCAGTATTTT.

The chain recombines TRBV7-3 with TRBJ2-6; D ambiguous. The germline CDR1 and CDR2 sequences are SGHTA and FQGTGA. This CDR3 region has 17 residues. The ends were cut back, 2 bases at V and 0 bases at J, with 11 bases in the middle. Written as DNA, the CDR3 is TGTGCCAGCAGCTTATTCCCACGAGGCTCTGGGGCCAACGTCCTGACTTTC. Residues: CASSLFPRGSGANVLTF.